Shown below are 10 T cell receptor beta chains from a single sample sequenced in a study of control samples from healthy donors and cancer patients. Method: immunoSEQ multiplex PCR; TCRdb's copy keeps in-frame clones and lacks some. The table shows 150,000 or so clones, with under 95% occurring only once. The sample taken for sequencing was blood. The receptor source for this set is a man aged 18-30 years in good health.

V and J are TRBV28 and TRBJ2-2; the D is unclear. This CDR3 region has 12 residues. Trimming took off 8 bases at V and 6 bases at J, with 10 bases between the two ends. The germline gives CDR1 MDHEN, CDR2 SYDVKM. The CDR3 loop reads CASLSSSGELFF. CDR3 in DNA: TGTGCCAGCCTTAGCTCATCCGGGGAGCTGTTTTTT.

The V and J genes are TRBV9 and TRBJ1-3; D gene unclear. CDR1 is SGDLS and CDR2 is YYNGEE in the germline V gene. The CDR3 spans 14 residues. With 4 bases removed from V and 4 bases from J, the gap between germline ends came to 12 bases. CDR3 sequence: CASSPPGSGNTIYF. The CDR3 region has the DNA TGTGCCAGCAGCCCTCCGGGGAGCGGAAACACCATATATTTT.

The V gene is TRBV6-5, the J gene TRBJ2-7, with D hard to call. Germline V gene data show CDR1 as MNHEY and CDR2 as SVGAGI. The CDR3 runs to 11 residues. V was shortened by 5 bases and J by 1 base, with 3 bases between the two germline ends. The CDR3 DNA is TGTGCCAGCAGTCCTTCCTACGAGCAGTACTTC. Its translation: CASSPSYEQYF.

The chain combines TRBV4-3 with TRBJ2-1, with 7 bases matching TRBD2. The CDR3 is 16 residues long. Germline V gene data show CDR1 as LGHNA and CDR2 as YSLEER. The junction had 9 bases not matched to a gene; V was cut back by 0 bases and J by 7 bases. CDR3 protein: CASSQDGRREWNEQFF. CDR3 coding DNA: TGCGCCAGCAGCCAAGATGGACGGCGGGAGTGGAATGAGCAGTTCTTC.

The chain links TRBV24-1 to TRBJ2-5; TRBD1 agrees at 7 bases. This CDR3 region has 15 residues. Trimming cost V 3 bases and J 5 bases; bases outside gene matches: 8. CDR1 and CDR2 (germline): KGHDR, SFDVKD. The CDR3 region has the DNA TGTGCCACCAGTGATCGGACAGGAGTAGGCGAGACCCAGTACTTC. Its translation: CATSDRTGVGETQYF.

The genes are TRBV6-6 and TRBJ1-5; 7 positions agree with TRBD1. V lost 0 bases, J lost 5 bases, and 7 bases stayed unmatched. There are 16 residues in the CDR3. Germline-derived CDR1 and CDR2 are MNHNY and SVGAGI (reference sequence). The CDR3 DNA reads as TGTGCCAGCAGTTACTCTGGTCCAGGGGGATATCAGCCCCAGCATTTT. Translated, it gives CASSYSGPGGYQPQHF.

V gene TRBV28 combines with J gene TRBJ1-1; the match to TRBD1 covers 8 bases. The V gene's germline CDR1 is MDHEN and CDR2 SYDVKM. The trim removed 5 bases at V and 6 bases at J, leaving 5 bases unmatched. CDR3 length equals 13 residues. The CDR3 DNA follows: TGTGCCAGCAGTATCCCAGGGGGCCCTGAAGCTTTCTTT. It codes for CASSIPGGPEAFF. The whole variable domain, remainder taken from reference TRBV28 and TRBJ1-1, is DVKVTQSSRYLVKRTGEKVFLECVQDMDHENMFWYRQDPGLGLRLIYFSYDVKMKEKGDIPEGYSVSREKKERFSLILESASTNQTSMYLCASSIPGGPEAFFGQGTRLTVV.

This chain connects TRBV6-5 to TRBJ1-2; TRBD1 aligns across 7 bases. The CDR3 runs to 14 residues. Unmatched junction bases numbered 10, after V lost 6 bases and J lost 6 bases. Germline V lookup: CDR1 MNHEY, CDR2 SVGAGI. The CDR3 loop is CASRKDGTDNGYTF. In nucleotides, the CDR3 is TGTGCCAGCAGAAAAGACGGGACAGATAATGGCTACACCTTC.

The chain uses TRBV30 and TRBJ2-3; D perhaps matches TRBD2 (5 bases). The length of the CDR3 is 15 residues. Germline CDR1 reads GTSNPN; CDR2 reads SVGIG (reference sequence). V shed 3 bases and J shed 1 base, with 14 bases lying between them. CDR3 coding DNA: TGTGCCTGGAGCCCCGGACTCCTTGGCACAGATACGCAGTATTTT. Encoded protein: CAWSPGLLGTDTQYF.

J is TRBJ1-3 and V is TRBV14; D is uncertain. CDR3 length equals 13 residues. The V end lost 1 base, the J end lost 4 bases, and 5 bases lay between the germline ends. CDR1 SGHDN and CDR2 FVKESK come from the germline V gene. The CDR3, as DNA: TGTGCCAGCAGCCAAGGGACCGGAAACACCATATATTTT. This gives the protein CASSQGTGNTIYF.